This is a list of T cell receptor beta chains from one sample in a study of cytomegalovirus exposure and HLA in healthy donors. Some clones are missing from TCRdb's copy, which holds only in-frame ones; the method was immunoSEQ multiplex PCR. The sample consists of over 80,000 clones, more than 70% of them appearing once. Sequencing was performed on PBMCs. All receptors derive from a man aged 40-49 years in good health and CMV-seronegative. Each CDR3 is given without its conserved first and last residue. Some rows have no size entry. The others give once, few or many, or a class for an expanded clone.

ASSRGGLNTEAF,TRBV5-8,-,TRBJ1-1
ASSYSWGRKNTEAF,TRBV6-5,-,TRBJ1-1
ASSQDGGGADEQY,TRBV11-2,-,TRBJ2-7
SARPGEQF,TRBV20-1,-,TRBJ2-1
ASSLASRTSSLWEQF,TRBV13,-,TRBJ2-1
AISESRVGAQESPSNTEAF,TRBV10-3,-,TRBJ1-1
ASSIVGRPRYGYT,TRBV19,-,TRBJ1-2
ASSWTSGGTGELF,TRBV27,-,TRBJ2-2
ASTTTGRYSGNTIY,TRBV7-9,-,TRBJ1-3
ASSLGVRTQETQY,TRBV7-2,few,TRBJ2-5
ASSPLAGGRGTDTQY,TRBV7-9,-,TRBJ2-3
ASGSGTGPYEQY,TRBV19,-,TRBJ2-7
ASSMGRGGYQTQY,TRBV19,-,TRBJ2-5
ASNSPVQVGARRELF,TRBV7-9,-,TRBJ2-2
ASSLAREGGPLH,TRBV5-1,once,TRBJ1-6
ASSLDRGNYEQY,TRBV7-2,few,TRBJ2-7
ASSRFGNQPQH,TRBV28,-,TRBJ1-5
ASSLEQVLNTEAF,TRBV11-3,few,TRBJ1-1
SVTTGTETQY,TRBV29-1,-,TRBJ2-5
ASSYRTGGFNEQF,TRBV9,-,TRBJ2-1
ASSELAGVGTDTQY,TRBV13,-,TRBJ2-3
ASSLDLEGGGYNEQF,TRBV5-1,few,TRBJ2-1
ASSPSTDTQY,TRBV6-6,-,TRBJ2-3
ASSYSRHREPYEQY,TRBV6-5,-,TRBJ2-7
ASSQDKGRGATDTQY,TRBV4-3,few,TRBJ2-3
ASSEEGSEQF,TRBV25-1,once,TRBJ2-1
ASSFQGWTEAF,TRBV7-8,few,TRBJ1-1
ASSFYRNTEAF,TRBV5-1,-,TRBJ1-1
ASSQSRTIVGSGANVLT,TRBV9,-,TRBJ2-6
ASSQDRESPLH,TRBV18,-,TRBJ1-6
ASSFLRDNEQF,TRBV11-3,-,TRBJ2-1
ASSPRTGRETEAF,TRBV11-2,-,TRBJ1-1
ASSQTGQSHEQY,TRBV9,-,TRBJ2-7
ASSTPDRIGGYT,TRBV28,-,TRBJ1-2
SSSLAFRSRGQDGYT,TRBV7-9,once,TRBJ1-2
ASSQEVRGGRDTQY,TRBV4-3,-,TRBJ2-3
ASSPLAGETQY,TRBV18,-,TRBJ2-5
ASSFEGTAYYEQY,TRBV27,-,TRBJ2-7
ASSLVGREQETQY,TRBV11-2,-,TRBJ2-5
ASSQSRTSGLIDTQY,TRBV16,few,TRBJ2-3
ASSESTGYGYT,TRBV25-1,-,TRBJ1-2
ASSEGNQPQH,TRBV18,few,TRBJ1-5
ASSLVQGAWNTEAF,TRBV5-1,-,TRBJ1-1
ASRQGGDTGELF,TRBV6-4,few,TRBJ2-2
ASSYAFGEKLF,TRBV5-1,-,TRBJ1-4